Below, one TCR beta chain is given with its context. Measured with immunoSEQ multiplex PCR; TCRdb has only the in-frame clones, and not every one. In the table there are 70,000 to 80,000 clones, roughly 93% of which are singletons. The entry originates in a study of T cell changes during pregnancy in multiple sclerosis. Germline CDR1 and CDR2: SGHTA and FQGNSA. CDR3 length: 19 amino acids. The junction had 9 bases not matched to a gene; V was cut back by 1 base and J by 2 bases. This clonotype was obtained from a female donor with multiple sclerosis, enrolled in a pregnancy study. The V and J genes are TRBV7-2 and TRBJ2-6, with 9 nucleotides matching TRBD1. This material consisted of peripheral blood, taken in the first trimester of pregnancy. CDR3 region: CASSLVLGQGIPGANVLTF. In nucleotides, the CDR3 is TGTGCCAGCAGCTTAGTGCTGGGACAGGGAATACCTGGGGCCAACGTCCTGACTTTC.